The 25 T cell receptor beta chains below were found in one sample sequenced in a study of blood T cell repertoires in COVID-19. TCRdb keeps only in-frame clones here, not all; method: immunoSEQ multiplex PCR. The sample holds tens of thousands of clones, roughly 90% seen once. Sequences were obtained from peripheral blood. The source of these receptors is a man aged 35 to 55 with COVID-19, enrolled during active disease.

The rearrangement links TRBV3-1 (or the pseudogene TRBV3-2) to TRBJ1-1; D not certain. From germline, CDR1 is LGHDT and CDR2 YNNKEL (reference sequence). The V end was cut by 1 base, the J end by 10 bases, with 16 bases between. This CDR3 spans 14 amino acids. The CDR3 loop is CASSQVNLISGAFF. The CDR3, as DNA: TGTGCCAGCAGCCAAGTGAATCTCATCAGTGGAGCTTTCTTT.

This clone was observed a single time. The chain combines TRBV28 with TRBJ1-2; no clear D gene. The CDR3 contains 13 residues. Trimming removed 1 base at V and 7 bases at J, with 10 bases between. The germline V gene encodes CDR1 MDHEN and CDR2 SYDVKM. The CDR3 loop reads CASSLSPTGGYTF. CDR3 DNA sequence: TGTGCCAGCAGTTTATCCCCTACGGGTGGCTACACCTTC.

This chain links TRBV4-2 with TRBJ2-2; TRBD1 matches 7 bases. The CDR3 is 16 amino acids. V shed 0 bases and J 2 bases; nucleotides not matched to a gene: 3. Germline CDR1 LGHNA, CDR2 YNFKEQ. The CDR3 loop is CASSQDWDRNTGELFF. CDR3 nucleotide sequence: TGTGCCAGCAGCCAAGATTGGGACAGAAACACCGGGGAGCTGTTTTTT.

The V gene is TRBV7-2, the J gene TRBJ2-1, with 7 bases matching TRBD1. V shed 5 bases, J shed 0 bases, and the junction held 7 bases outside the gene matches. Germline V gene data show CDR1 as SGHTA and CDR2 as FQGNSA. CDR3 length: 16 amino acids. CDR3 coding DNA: TGTGCCAGCAGCCTACAGGGGTCCAGCTCCTACAATGAGCAGTTCTTC. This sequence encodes CASSLQGSSSYNEQFF.

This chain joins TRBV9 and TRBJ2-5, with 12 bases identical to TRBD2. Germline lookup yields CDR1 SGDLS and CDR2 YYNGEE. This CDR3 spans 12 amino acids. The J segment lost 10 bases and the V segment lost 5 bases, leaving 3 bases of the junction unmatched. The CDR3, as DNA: TGTGCCAGCAGTGGACTAGCGGGGAACCAGTACTTC. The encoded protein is CASSGLAGNQYF.

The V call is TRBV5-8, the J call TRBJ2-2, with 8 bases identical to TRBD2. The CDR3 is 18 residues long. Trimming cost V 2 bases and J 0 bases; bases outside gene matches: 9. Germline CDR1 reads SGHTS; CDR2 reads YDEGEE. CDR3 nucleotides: TGTGCCAGCAGCTTATGGTTAAGGGGACTAGCGAACACCGGGGAGCTGTTTTTT. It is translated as CASSLWLRGLANTGELFF.

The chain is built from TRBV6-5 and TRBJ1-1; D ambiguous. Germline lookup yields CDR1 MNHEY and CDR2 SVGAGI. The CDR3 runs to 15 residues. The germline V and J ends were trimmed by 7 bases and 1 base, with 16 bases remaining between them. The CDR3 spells CASTLIGLPNTEAFF. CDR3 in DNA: TGTGCCAGCACCTTAATTGGGCTCCCGAACACTGAAGCTTTCTTT.

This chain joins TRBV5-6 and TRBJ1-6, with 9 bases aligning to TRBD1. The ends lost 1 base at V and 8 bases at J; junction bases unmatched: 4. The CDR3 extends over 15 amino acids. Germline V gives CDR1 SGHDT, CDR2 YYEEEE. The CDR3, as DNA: TGTGCCAGCAGCTTGTCGGGGACAGGGTATTCACCCCTCCACTTT. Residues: CASSLSGTGYSPLHF.

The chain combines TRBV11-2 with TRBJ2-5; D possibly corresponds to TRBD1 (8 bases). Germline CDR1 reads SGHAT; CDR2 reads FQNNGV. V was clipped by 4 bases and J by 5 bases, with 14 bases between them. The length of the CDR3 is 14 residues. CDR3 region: CASSSDRGGETQYF. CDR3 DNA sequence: TGTGCCAGCAGCTCCGACAGGGGAGGGGAGACCCAGTACTTC. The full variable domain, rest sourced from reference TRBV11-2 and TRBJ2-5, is EAGVAQSPRYKIIEKRQSVAFWCNPISGHATLYWYQQILGQGPKLLIQFQNNGVVDDSQLPKDRFSAERLKGVDSTLKIQPAKLEDSAVYLCASSSDRGGETQYFGPGTRLLVL.

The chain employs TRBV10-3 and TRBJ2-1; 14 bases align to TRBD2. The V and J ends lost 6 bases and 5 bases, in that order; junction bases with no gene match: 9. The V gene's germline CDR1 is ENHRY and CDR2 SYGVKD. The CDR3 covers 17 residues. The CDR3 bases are TGTGCCATCAGCCAGACTAGCGGGGGGGCCGTCCACAATGAGCAGTTCTTC. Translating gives CAISQTSGGAVHNEQFF.

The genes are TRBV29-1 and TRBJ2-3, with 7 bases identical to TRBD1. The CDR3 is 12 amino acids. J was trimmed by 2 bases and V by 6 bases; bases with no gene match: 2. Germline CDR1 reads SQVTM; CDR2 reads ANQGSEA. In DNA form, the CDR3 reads TGCAGCGTAACAGGGGACACAGATACGCAGTATTTT. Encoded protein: CSVTGDTDTQYF.

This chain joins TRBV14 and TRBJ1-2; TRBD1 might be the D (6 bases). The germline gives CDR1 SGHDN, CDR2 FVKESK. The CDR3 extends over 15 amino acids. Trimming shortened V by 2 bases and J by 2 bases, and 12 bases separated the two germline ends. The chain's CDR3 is CASSQKQGVNYGYTF. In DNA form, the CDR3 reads TGTGCCAGCAGCCAAAAACAGGGTGTAAACTATGGCTACACCTTC.

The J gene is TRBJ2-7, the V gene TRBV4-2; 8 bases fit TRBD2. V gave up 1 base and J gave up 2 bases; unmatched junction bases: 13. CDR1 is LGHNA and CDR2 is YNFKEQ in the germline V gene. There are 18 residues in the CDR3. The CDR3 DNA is TGTGCCAGCAGCCAAGGCCTGTCGCTCCCGGGGGGGACCTACGAGCAGTACTTC. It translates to CASSQGLSLPGGTYEQYF.

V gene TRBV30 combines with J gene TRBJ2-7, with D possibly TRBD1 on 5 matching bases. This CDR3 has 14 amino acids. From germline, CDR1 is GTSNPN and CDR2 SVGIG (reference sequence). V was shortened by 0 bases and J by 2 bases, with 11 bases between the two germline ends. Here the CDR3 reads CAWSVGAGTYEQYF. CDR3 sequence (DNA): TGTGCCTGGAGTGTAGGGGCCGGCACCTACGAGCAGTACTTC.

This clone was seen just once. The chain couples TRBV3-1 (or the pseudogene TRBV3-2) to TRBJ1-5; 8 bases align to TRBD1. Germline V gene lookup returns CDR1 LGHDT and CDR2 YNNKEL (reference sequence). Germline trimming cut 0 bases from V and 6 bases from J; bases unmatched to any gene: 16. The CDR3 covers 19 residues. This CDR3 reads CASSQEVPRATTGVQPQHF. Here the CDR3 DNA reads TGTGCCAGCAGCCAAGAAGTACCCCGCGCCACGACAGGGGTTCAGCCCCAGCATTTT.

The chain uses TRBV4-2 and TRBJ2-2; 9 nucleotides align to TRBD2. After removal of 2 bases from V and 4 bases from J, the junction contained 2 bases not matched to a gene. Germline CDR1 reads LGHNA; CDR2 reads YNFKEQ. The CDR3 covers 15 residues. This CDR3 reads CASSQSLAGTGELFF. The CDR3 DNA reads TGTGCCAGCAGCCAATCACTAGCGGGCACCGGGGAGCTGTTTTTT.

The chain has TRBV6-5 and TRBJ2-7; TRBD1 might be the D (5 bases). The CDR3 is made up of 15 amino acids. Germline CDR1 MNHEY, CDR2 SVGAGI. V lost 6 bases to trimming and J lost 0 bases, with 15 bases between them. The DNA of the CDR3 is TGTGCCAGCAGGACCGACAGCCCAGCCTCCTACGAGCAGTACTTC. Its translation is CASRTDSPASYEQYF.

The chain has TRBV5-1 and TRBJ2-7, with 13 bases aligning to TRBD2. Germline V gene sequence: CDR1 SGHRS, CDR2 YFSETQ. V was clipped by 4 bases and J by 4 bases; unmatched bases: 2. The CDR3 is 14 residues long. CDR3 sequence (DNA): TGCGCCAGCAGCCCGGGACTAGCGGGATACGAGCAGTACTTC. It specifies CASSPGLAGYEQYF.

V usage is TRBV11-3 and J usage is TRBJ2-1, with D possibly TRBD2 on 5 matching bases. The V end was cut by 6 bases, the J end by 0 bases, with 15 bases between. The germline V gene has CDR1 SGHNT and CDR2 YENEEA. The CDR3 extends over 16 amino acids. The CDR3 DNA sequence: TGTGCCAGCAGTCCTGGACTTCCGAGCTCCTACAATGAGCAGTTCTTC. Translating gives CASSPGLPSSYNEQFF.

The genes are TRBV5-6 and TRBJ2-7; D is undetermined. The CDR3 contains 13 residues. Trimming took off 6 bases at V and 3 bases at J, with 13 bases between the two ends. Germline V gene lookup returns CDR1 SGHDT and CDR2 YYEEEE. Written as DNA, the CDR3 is TGTGCCAGCACTAAACCCCCTTTCTACGAGCAGTACTTC. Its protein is CASTKPPFYEQYF.

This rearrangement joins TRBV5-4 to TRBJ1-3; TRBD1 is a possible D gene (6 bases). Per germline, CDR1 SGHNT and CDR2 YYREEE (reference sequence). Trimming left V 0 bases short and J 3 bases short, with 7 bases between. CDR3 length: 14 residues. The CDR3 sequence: CASSLGTVGNTIYF. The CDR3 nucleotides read TGTGCCAGCAGCTTGGGGACAGTTGGAAACACCATATATTTT.

DNA of the CDR3: TGTGCCAGCAGTCCAGACAGCACCTATGGCTACACCTTC. It encodes CASSPDSTYGYTF. The rearrangement uses TRBV6-6 and TRBJ1-2; a weak D match, TRBD1 (5 bases). The CDR3 sequence is 13 residues long. V was pared by 5 bases and J by 4 bases, with 11 bases between. Germline CDR1 is MNHNY and CDR2 is SVGAGI (reference sequence).

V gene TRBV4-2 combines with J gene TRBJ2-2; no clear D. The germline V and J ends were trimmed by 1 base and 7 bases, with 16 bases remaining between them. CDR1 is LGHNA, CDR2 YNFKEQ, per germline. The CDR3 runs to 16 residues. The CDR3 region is CASSQGLTPSDGELFF. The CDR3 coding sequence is TGTGCCAGCAGCCAAGGACTGACCCCTTCGGACGGGGAGCTGTTTTTT.

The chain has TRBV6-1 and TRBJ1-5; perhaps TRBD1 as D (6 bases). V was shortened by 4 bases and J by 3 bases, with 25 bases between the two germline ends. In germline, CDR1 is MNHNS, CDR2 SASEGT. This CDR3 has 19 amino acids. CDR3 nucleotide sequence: TGTGCCAGCAGTGTACAGGGTCGCCCCACGGCCTTTACCAATCAGCCCCAGCATTTT. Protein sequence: CASSVQGRPTAFTNQPQHF.

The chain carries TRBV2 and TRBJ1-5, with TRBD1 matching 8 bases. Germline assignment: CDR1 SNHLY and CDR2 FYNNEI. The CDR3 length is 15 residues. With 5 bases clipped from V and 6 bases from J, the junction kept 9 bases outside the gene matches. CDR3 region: CASSFGQGSVQPQHF. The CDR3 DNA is TGTGCCAGCAGTTTTGGACAGGGATCGGTTCAGCCCCAGCATTTT.